One and the same sample provided the 16 T cell receptor beta chains below, sequenced in a study of CD8+CD57+ T cells in acquired aplastic anemia. Using genomic DNA as the template, TCR beta VDJ and CDR3 profiling was carried out. Each CDR3 protein is one row after TCRdb ran MiXCR on the reads. This sample has roughly 180,000 distinct CDR3 sequences, with less than 50% found just once. CD8+CD57+ cell expansion had been shown by flow cytometry in patients chosen for sequencing. Sequenced: sorted CD4+, CD8+, or CD8+CD57+ T cells (not recorded which) from PBMCs. The receptors were gathered from a human donor with aplastic anemia.

The genes are TRBV2 and TRBJ2-7; D assignment may be TRBD1 or TRBD2 (6 bases each). The V gene's germline CDR1 is SNHLY and CDR2 FYNNEI. The CDR3 runs to 12 residues. Trimming cost V 6 bases and J 6 bases, with 12 bases left between them. The CDR3 DNA is TGTGCCAGCAGCTTCGGGGGCGGCGAGCAGTACTTC. This codes for CASSFGGGEQYF. The variable domain in full, completed from reference TRBV2 and TRBJ2-7, reads EPEVTQTPSHQVTQMGQEVILRCVPISNHLYFYWYRQILGQKVEFLVSFYNNEISEKSEIFDDQFSVERPDGSNFTLKIRSTKLEDSAMYFCASSFGGGEQYFGPGTRLTVT.

This clonotype occurred many times. The chain couples TRBV2 to TRBJ2-7; 11 nucleotides agree with TRBD1. Germline values: CDR1 SNHLY, CDR2 FYNNEI. The CDR3 is 16 residues long. V lost 6 bases to trimming and J lost 7 bases; unmatched junction nucleotides: 14. The CDR3 DNA is TGTGCCAGCAGCCCATGGACAGGGGGCTCCTTTGGGGAGCAGTACTTC. It encodes CASSPWTGGSFGEQYF.

V is TRBV11-1 and J is TRBJ2-1; 8 bases line up with TRBD2. Germline V gene sequence: CDR1 SGHAT, CDR2 FQDESV (reference sequence). The V gene end was trimmed by 3 bases and the J gene end by 5 bases; junction bases not matched to a gene: 3. CDR3 size: 14 residues. CDR3 residues: CASSFSRGDNEQFF. CDR3 coding DNA: TGTGCCAGCAGCTTTTCGCGGGGGGACAATGAGCAGTTCTTC.

The chain employs TRBV11-1 and TRBJ2-1; D gene uncertain. In germline, CDR1 is SGHAT, CDR2 FQDESV (reference sequence). V lost 1 base to trimming and J lost 8 bases, with 15 bases between them. This CDR3 has 15 amino acids. CDR3 loop: CASSLDSRPGDEQFF. CDR3 nucleotide sequence: TGTGCCAGCAGCTTAGACAGTCGCCCTGGGGATGAGCAGTTCTTC. Together with reference TRBV11-1 and TRBJ2-1, the CDR3 gives the full variable domain: EAEVAQSPRYKITEKSQAVAFWCDPISGHATLYWYRQILGQGPELLVQFQDESVVDDSQLPKDRFSAERLKGVDSTLKIQPAELGDSAMYLCASSLDSRPGDEQFFGPGTRLTVL.

The gene calls are TRBV5-1 and TRBJ2-5; D may be TRBD1 or TRBD2 (5 bases each). The germline gives CDR1 SGHRS, CDR2 YFSETQ. V was pared by 0 bases and J by 5 bases, with 20 bases between. The CDR3 length is 17 residues. This chain's CDR3 is CASSLAAGTETSETQYF. CDR3 in DNA: TGCGCCAGCAGCTTGGCCGCCGGGACCGAAACGAGTGAGACCCAGTACTTC.

This clonotype was picked up a small number of times. The chain recombines TRBV5-4 with TRBJ1-2, with 9 bases matching TRBD1. Per the germline V gene, CDR1 is SGHNT and CDR2 is YYREEE (reference sequence). Trimming cost V 3 bases and J 0 bases; bases outside gene matches: 15. The CDR3 covers 19 residues. The CDR3 nucleotides read TGTGCCAGCAGCTGGGGGTTCTCGGGACAGGGACGTCCTAACTATGGCTACACCTTC. It encodes CASSWGFSGQGRPNYGYTF. Looking up the rest from reference TRBV5-4 and TRBJ1-2 gives the full variable domain: ETGVTQSPTHLIKTRGQQVTLRCSSQSGHNTVSWYQQALGQGPQFIFQYYREEENGRGNFPPRFSGLQFPNYSSELNVNALELDDSALYLCASSWGFSGQGRPNYGYTFGSGTRLTVV.

The CDR3 sequence: CASELQGNTEAFF. The CDR3 coding sequence is TGTGCCAGCGAACTTCAGGGGAACACTGAAGCTTTCTTT. The chain carries TRBV7-9 and TRBJ1-1; perhaps TRBD1 as D (5 bases). The length of the CDR3 is 13 residues. The germline V and J ends were trimmed by 8 bases and 1 base, with 11 bases remaining between them. Germline CDR1 SEHNR, CDR2 FQNEAQ (reference sequence).

The chain employs TRBV10-3 and TRBJ2-7; weak D call: TRBD2 (6 bases). Trimming shortened V by 5 bases and J by 6 bases, and 8 bases separated the two germline ends. The length of the CDR3 is 11 residues. Germline V CDR1 and CDR2: ENHRY, SYGVKD. For the CDR3, the DNA is TGTGCCATCAGTCTCGGGGGCGAGCAGTACTTC. It is translated as CAISLGGEQYF.

The chain has TRBV28 and TRBJ2-7; D might be TRBD2 (6 bases). Looked up from germline, CDR1 is MDHEN and CDR2 is SYDVKM. The CDR3 is 16 residues long. V was shortened by 7 bases and J by 7 bases, with 26 bases between the two germline ends. CDR3 DNA sequence: TGTGCCAGCACCCCTCAAACGGGGGACCGGGGTTGGGAGCAGTACTTC. Protein sequence: CASTPQTGDRGWEQYF.

This clonotype occurred a few times. The V call is TRBV20-1, the J call TRBJ1-1; a possible D gene is TRBD1 (5 bases). In germline, CDR1 is DFQATT, CDR2 SNEGSKA (reference sequence). The CDR3 runs to 17 residues. V lost 0 bases and J lost 3, with 20 bases in between. The CDR3 DNA sequence: TGCAGTGCTAGAGATGTAGAGACAGTAGCGGGGGACACTGAAGCTTTCTTT. The encoded protein is CSARDVETVAGDTEAFF.

The rearrangement links TRBV11-2 to TRBJ1-2; the match to TRBD1 covers 7 bases. CDR1 and CDR2 from the germline V gene are SGHAT and FQNNGV. This CDR3 has 13 residues. V was clipped by 5 bases and J by 3 bases; unmatched bases: 3. The CDR3 DNA follows: TGTGCCAGCAGCCGCGGACAGGACTATGGCTACACCTTC. It is translated as CASSRGQDYGYTF. The whole variable domain, remainder taken from reference TRBV11-2 and TRBJ1-2, is EAGVAQSPRYKIIEKRQSVAFWCNPISGHATLYWYQQILGQGPKLLIQFQNNGVVDDSQLPKDRFSAERLKGVDSTLKIQPAKLEDSAVYLCASSRGQDYGYTFGSGTRLTVV.

This clonotype has a handful of counts. The V gene is TRBV6-2 or TRBV6-3, the J gene TRBJ2-1; 9 bases agree with TRBD1. V shed 6 bases and J 7 bases; nucleotides not matched to a gene: 10. The CDR3 covers 15 residues. The germline gives CDR1 MNHEY, CDR2 SVGEGT. This chain's CDR3 is CASRWRDRVMNEQFF. The CDR3 DNA follows: TGTGCCAGCAGGTGGAGGGACAGGGTTATGAATGAGCAGTTCTTC.

This clonotype was picked up a small number of times. The chain carries TRBV3-1 and TRBJ1-2, with TRBD1 identical over 9 bases. Germline-derived CDR1 and CDR2 are LGHDT and YNNKEL (reference sequence). The CDR3 is made up of 18 amino acids. V was pared by 2 bases and J by 4 bases, with 14 bases of the junction left unmatched. The CDR3 region is CASSQPIYRGRLGYGYTF. The DNA of the CDR3 is TGTGCCAGCAGCCAACCTATTTACAGGGGGCGGCTAGGCTATGGCTACACCTTC.

V gene TRBV12-3 or TRBV12-4 combines with J gene TRBJ2-7; perhaps TRBD1 as D (5 bases). Between the trimmed V and J ends, which lost 4 bases and 4 bases, there was a span of 11 bases. This CDR3 comprises 13 residues. The CDR3 spells CASSYDSKYEQYF. CDR3 sequence (DNA): TGTGCCAGCAGTTACGACAGTAAATACGAGCAGTACTTC.

In this sample, this clonotype turned up many times. This rearrangement joins TRBV20-1 to TRBJ2-1; 10 bases are a match to TRBD2. CDR3 length: 15 amino acids. V shed 0 bases, J shed 7 bases, and the junction held 6 bases outside the gene matches. Germline V gene lookup returns CDR1 DFQATT and CDR2 SNEGSKA (reference sequence). DNA of the CDR3: TGCAGTGCTAGAGATTCTAGCGGGGGCTTAAATGAGCAGTTCTTC. This gives the protein CSARDSSGGLNEQFF.

Only one count was recorded for this clonotype. The chain has TRBV24-1 and TRBJ1-5; D not resolved. The V end lost 0 bases, the J end lost 2 bases, and 16 bases lay between the germline ends. The CDR3 contains 18 residues. Per germline, CDR1 KGHDR and CDR2 SFDVKD. CDR3 sequence: CATSDLRDSGSGNQPQHF. The CDR3 DNA is TGTGCCACCAGTGATTTGCGGGATAGCGGTTCGGGCAATCAGCCCCAGCATTTT.